The sample holds one count of the clone carrying this T cell receptor (beta chain). These data belong to a study of cytomegalovirus exposure and HLA in healthy donors. Amplification used 60 Vbeta primers and 13 Jbeta primers. TCRdb's table, derived via immunoSEQ multiplex PCR, lists solely in-frame clones and lacks some. The sample holds 25,000 to 40,000 clones, more than 60% seen once. The V and J ends lost 5 bases and 0 bases respectively, with 11 bases between them. The CDR3 runs to 14 residues. Germline CDR1 and CDR2: MNHEY and SMNVEV (reference sequence). The sequence was collected from a man aged 45 to 65 in good health and CMV-seropositive. The sample consisted of PBMCs. V is TRBV27 and J is TRBJ2-7; D is perhaps TRBD1 (5 bases). CDR3 sequence: CASSRQLDSYEQYF. CDR3 nucleotide sequence: TGTGCCAGCAGTCGACAGCTTGACTCCTACGAGCAGTACTTC.